This T cell receptor beta chain was captured by sequencing in a study of T cell responses to AZD1222 COVID-19 vaccine. Study-level results: Seropositive status at baseline applied to only six AZD1222 recipients.

Germline V gene data show CDR1 as LGHNA and CDR2 as YNFKEQ. V was shortened by 4 bases and J by 6 bases, with 19 bases between the two germline ends. The CDR3 runs to 15 residues. The repertoire was sequenced with immunoSEQ multiplex PCR; TCRdb's copy has only in-frame clones and lacks some. The sample lists roughly 86,000 clones; roughly 85% were seen once. About this clone: The antigen remains undetermined.

This receptor was identified in an adult who received the AZD1222 COVID-19 vaccine. V gene TRBV4-2 combines with J gene TRBJ2-7; unclear D gene. The sequencing here drew on peripheral blood, taken 28 days after the second AZD1222 dose. CDR3 sequence: CASSPRMGHPSEQYF. The CDR3 DNA follows: TGTGCCAGCAGCCCCCGGATGGGTCACCCCTCCGAGCAGTACTTC.